Described below is a single T cell receptor beta chain sequence and its context. The antigen is not known. The junction departs from germline at one end; a sequencing error may be responsible. This CDR3 contains 14 residues. The germline gives CDR1 LGHNA, CDR2 YSLEER. The sample belongs to a study of blood T cells in healthy people across ages. In the study overall: Capture via template switching afforded approximately one barcoded beta molecule per two T cells. Study results and caveats: TCR beta diversity per million T cells fell roughly linearly with age. Aged donors had fewer naive CD4+ cells and lower diversity than long-lived donors.

A sample-barcoded 5' primer and a J-beta primer mix were used in a second PCR of roughly 7 to 11 cycles. In TCRdb, the 5' RACE reads were re-called with MiXCR into one record per CDR3 protein. This table holds 1.5 million to 1.9 million distinct CDR3 sequences, 35% to 45% found once. Each donor gave 9 to 10 milliliters of peripheral blood. The receptor was isolated from a woman younger than 35 in good health. The specimen was blood. The rearrangement joins TRBV4-3 to TRBJ1-2; the D is unclear. The CDR3 DNA sequence: TGCGCCAACAGCCAAGAAGGACGGCAATATGGCTACACCTTC. Its translation is CANSQEGRQYGYTF.